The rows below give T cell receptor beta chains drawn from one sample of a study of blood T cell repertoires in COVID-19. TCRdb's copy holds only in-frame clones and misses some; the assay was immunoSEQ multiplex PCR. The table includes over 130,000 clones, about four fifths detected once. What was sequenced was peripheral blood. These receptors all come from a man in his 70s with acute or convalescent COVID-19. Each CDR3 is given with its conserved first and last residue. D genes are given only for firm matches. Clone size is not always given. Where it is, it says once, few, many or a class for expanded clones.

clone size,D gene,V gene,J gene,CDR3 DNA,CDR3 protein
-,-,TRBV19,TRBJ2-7,TGTGCCAGTAGTCACTTGACAAGACAGCCCCCCTTTTACGAGCAGTACTTC,CASSHLTRQPPFYEQYF
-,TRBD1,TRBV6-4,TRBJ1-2,TGTGCCAGCAGACTACAGGGGGCTCGGTATGGCTACACCTTC,CASRLQGARYGYTF
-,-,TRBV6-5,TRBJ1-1,TGTGCCAGCATGAAAGACAGTGAAGCTTTCTTT,CASMKDSEAFF
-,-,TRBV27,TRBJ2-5,TGTGCCAGCAGCGGGGACATCCAAGAGACCCAGTACTTC,CASSGDIQETQYF
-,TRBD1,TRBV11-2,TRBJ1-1,TGTGCCAGCAGCTTAGATCACGGACAGGGGGCGTCGAGCACTGAAGCTTTCTTT,CASSLDHGQGASSTEAFF
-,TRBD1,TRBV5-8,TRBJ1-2,TGTGCCAGCAGCTTGGGACAGGGAAATAGAGGCTACACCTTC,CASSLGQGNRGYTF
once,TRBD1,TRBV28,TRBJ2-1,TGTGCCAGCAGTTTTGGGGACAGCACCTACAATGAGCAGTTCTTC,CASSFGDSTYNEQFF
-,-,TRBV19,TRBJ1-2,TGTGCCAGTAGTACCTCAGTCCGTGGCTATGGCTACACCTTC,CASSTSVRGYGYTF
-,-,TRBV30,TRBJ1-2,TGTGCCTGGAGGCCGGCTAACTATGGCTACACCTTC,CAWRPANYGYTF
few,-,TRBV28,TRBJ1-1,TGTGCCAGCAGTTCCCCAGCAGGGCCCACTGAAGCTTTCTTT,CASSSPAGPTEAFF
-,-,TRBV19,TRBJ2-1,TGTGCCAGTAGTACACTAGCCACCGCAGGTCAGTTCTTC,CASSTLATAGQFF
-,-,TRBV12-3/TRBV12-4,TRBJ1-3,TGTGCCAGCAGCATCAACACGGGAAACACCATATATTTT,CASSINTGNTIYF
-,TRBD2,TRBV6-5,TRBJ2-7,TGTGCCTCTGACCCCCCACTAGCGGGTGTCTACGAGCAGTACTTC,CASDPPLAGVYEQYF
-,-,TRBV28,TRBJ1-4,TGTGCCAGCAGTTCCGCGGGGGCGACTAATGAAAAACTGTTTTTT,CASSSAGATNEKLFF
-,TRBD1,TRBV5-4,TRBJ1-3,TGTGCCAGCAGCGGGACAGGGTTCGCGGGAAACACCATATATTTT,CASSGTGFAGNTIYF
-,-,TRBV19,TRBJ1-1,TGTGCCAGTAGTATAATTGGACAAGCTGAAGCTTTCTTT,CASSIIGQAEAFF
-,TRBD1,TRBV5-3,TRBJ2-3,TGTGCCAGAAGCAACATCGGGGACAGTAGCACAGATACGCAGTATTTT,CARSNIGDSSTDTQYF
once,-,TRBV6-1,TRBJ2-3,TGTGCCAGCAGTGAATATAACTGGGAGTACACAGATACGCAGTATTTT,CASSEYNWEYTDTQYF
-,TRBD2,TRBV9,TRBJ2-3,TGTGCCAGCAGCGTTCTAGCAGCGGGGTCAGATACGCAGTATTTT,CASSVLAAGSDTQYF
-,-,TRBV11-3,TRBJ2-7,TGTGCCAGCAGCTCCAGGGTTAGGGACACCTACGAGCAGTACTTC,CASSSRVRDTYEQYF
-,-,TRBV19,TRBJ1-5,TGTGCCAGTTTGGACAGTGCCGTTCCCCATCAGCCCCAGCATTTT,CASLDSAVPHQPQHF
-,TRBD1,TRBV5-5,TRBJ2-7,TGTGCCAGCAGCTTGAACAGGGGCTACGAGCAGTACTTC,CASSLNRGYEQYF
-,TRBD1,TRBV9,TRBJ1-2,TGTGCCAGCAGCCCTCAGGACAGGGTAGATCGGAGGGGCTACACCTTC,CASSPQDRVDRRGYTF
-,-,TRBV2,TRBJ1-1,TGTGCCAGCAGTGATCTGCAGGGGTGGACTGAAGCTTTCTTT,CASSDLQGWTEAFF
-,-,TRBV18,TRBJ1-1,TGTGCCAGCTCACCAAGAGCCACAGGGCCTTCGATGAACACTGAAGCTTTCTTT,CASSPRATGPSMNTEAFF
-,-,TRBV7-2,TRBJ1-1,TGTGCCAGCAGCACGGAGGGGTTGAGGGGCACTGAAGCTTTCTTT,CASSTEGLRGTEAFF
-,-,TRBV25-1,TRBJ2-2,TGTGCCAGCAGTGTAACCTATGGGACAAGGAACACCGGGGAGCTGTTTTTT,CASSVTYGTRNTGELFF
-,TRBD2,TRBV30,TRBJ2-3,TGTGCCTGGAGGGTCACGGGGGGTGGAGATACGCAGTATTTT,CAWRVTGGGDTQYF
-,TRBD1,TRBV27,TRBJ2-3,TGTGCCAGCAGTTGGGACAGGGTAGGCGATACGCAGTATTTT,CASSWDRVGDTQYF
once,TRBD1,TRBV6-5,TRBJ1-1,TGTGCCAGCAGCCGACAGGGCTTCATGAACACTGAAGCTTTCTTT,CASSRQGFMNTEAFF
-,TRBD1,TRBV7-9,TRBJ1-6,TGTGCCAGCAGTGGACAGGGGGCCCTAAATTCACCCCTCCACTTT,CASSGQGALNSPLHF
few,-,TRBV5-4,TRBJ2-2,TGTGCCAGCAGCTTGGGACAGAACACCGGGGAGCTGTTTTTT,CASSLGQNTGELFF
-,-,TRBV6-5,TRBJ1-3,TGTGCCAGCGGACTAGTTGGAAACACCATATATTTT,CASGLVGNTIYF